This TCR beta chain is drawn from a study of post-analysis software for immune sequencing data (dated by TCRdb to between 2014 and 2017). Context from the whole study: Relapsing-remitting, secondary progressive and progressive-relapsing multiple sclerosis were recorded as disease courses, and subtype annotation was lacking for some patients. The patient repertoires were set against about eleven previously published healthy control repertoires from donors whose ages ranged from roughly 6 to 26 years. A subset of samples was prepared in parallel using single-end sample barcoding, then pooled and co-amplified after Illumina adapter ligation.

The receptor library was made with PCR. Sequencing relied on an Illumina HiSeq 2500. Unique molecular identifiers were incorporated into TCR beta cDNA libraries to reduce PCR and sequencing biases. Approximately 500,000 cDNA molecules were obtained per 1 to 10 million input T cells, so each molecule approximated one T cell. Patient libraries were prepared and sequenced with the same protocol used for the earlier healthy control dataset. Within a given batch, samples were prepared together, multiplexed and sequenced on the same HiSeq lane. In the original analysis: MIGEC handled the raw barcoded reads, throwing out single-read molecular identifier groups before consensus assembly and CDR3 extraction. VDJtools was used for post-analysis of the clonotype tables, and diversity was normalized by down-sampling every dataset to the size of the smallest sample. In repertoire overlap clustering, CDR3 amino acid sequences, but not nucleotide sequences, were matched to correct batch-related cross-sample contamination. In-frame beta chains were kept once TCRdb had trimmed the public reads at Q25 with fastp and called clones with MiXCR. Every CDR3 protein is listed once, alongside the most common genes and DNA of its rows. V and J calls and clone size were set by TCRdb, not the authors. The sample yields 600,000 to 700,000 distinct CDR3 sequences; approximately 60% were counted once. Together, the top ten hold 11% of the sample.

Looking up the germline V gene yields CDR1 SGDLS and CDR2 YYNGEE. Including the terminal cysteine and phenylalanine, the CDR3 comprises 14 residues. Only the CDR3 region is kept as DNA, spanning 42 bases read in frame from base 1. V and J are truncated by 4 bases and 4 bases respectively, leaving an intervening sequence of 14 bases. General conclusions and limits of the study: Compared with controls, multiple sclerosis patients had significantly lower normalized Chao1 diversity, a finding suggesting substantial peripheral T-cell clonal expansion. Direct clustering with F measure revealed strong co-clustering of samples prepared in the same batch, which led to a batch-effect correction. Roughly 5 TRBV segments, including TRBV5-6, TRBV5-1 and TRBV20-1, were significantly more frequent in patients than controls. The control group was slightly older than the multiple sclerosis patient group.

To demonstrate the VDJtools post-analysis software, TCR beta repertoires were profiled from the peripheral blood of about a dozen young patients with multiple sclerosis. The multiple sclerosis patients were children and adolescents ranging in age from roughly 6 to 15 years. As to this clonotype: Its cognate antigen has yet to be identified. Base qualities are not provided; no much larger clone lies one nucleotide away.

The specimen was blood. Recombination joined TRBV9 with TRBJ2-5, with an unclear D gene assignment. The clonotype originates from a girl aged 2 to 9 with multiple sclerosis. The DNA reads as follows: TGTGCCAGCAGCTCCCGAACCTCCCGAGAGACCCAGTACTTC. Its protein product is CASSSRTSRETQYF.